This TCR beta chain comes out of a study of cytomegalovirus exposure and HLA in healthy donors listed by TCRdb under 2017. Notes on the research overall: In an earlier analysis of under 600 of the donors, 276 Gb of sequence data and 117 million unique TCR beta sequences from 180 million or so T cells were reported. Among about 400 genotyped donors of the cohort, an average of around 220,000 unique TCR beta nucleotide sequences was sequenced per donor, of which about 19% were non-productive. Donor age, sex, ethnicity and CMV serostatus were collected together with the repertoire data. The study was designed to test whether signatures of past pathogen exposure could be identified by cataloging public T cell receptors. Typing coverage varied by locus: about 629-630 donors for A, B, C, DRB1 and DQB1; roughly 560 for DQA1; around 610 for DPA1; approximately 450 for DPB1. Roughly five DR-DQ haplotypes were handled as single units for association and clustering, since linkage in the cohort was strong. To decide whether each TCR beta V gene segment behaved as functional or pseudogenic, an earlier analysis of approximately 620 of the donors relied on high-throughput TCR beta sequencing. HLA typing covered class I and class II loci at four-digit resolution. A separate validation cohort of some 130 different subjects was used in addition to the approximately 670-subject first cohort. An early release that covered about 600 HLA-typed donors contained about 300 gigabases of sequencing data and around 85 million unique TCR sequences. In a later analysis, previously published TCR beta repertoires from several hundred donors were re-analyzed and high-resolution HLA genotyping was added so that TCR occurrence patterns could be studied. Rather than drawing on any new phenotypic data, the later analysis identified candidate immune exposures from TCR beta sequences and the way those sequences occurred across donors. In a later genetic analysis, genome-wide SNP genotypes for 398 of the 666 donors were used, and that subset was treated as a discovery cohort. Among the approximately 400 genotyped donors, 81% belonged to the genetic ancestry cluster associated with self-reported Caucasian donors. All discovery cohort repertoires had been generated on a single sequencing platform. Using immunosequencing, the study profiled T cell repertoires from about 650 subjects and related those repertoires to cytomegalovirus serostatus. The study combined high-throughput TCR immunosequencing, statistical association of individual TCRs with disease status, and machine learning to predict cytomegalovirus infection status. Overall results and qualifications from the work: A further reported finding was that TCR beta sequences accurately predicted the HLA-A and HLA-B alleles for most subjects in the first cohort. Because counts were too low, more than 15 rarely observed V segments, including chromosome 9 orphons, were left out of the earlier analysis of roughly 600 of the donors. The 87-base-pair reads could not distinguish some IMGT-functional V segments, including TRBV6-2 and TRBV6-3, so those segments were excluded. The cohort was sequenced for TCR beta chains only, and without alpha or paired-chain data the features that could be detected were limited. At a false discovery rate of 0.05, a later analysis linked 16,951 TCR beta sequences to specific HLA alleles. The study listed 164 TCR beta chains as associated with cytomegalovirus. Several of the top co-occurrence clusters appeared to be linked to parvovirus B19, influenza, CMV and Epstein-Barr virus, according to a later analysis. V-gene and J-gene trimming of TCR beta chains was associated with a missense DCLRE1C variant in a later genetic analysis, and the association was replicated in an independent cohort. Cytomegalovirus status was reported to be diagnosed by the classifier with high specificity and sensitivity in both the original and validation cohorts. In vitro tests confirmed that a few of the cytomegalovirus-associated TCR beta chains recognize cytomegalovirus antigens. Strong co-occurrence of HLA alleles, especially DR and DQ, made assigning TCR associations to individual alleles difficult. Most TCR sequences were seen in very few donors, while some public TCRs were found in many individuals. According to a later analysis, most CMV-associated TCR beta chains appeared to be HLA-restricted, and the HLA associations seemed to be driven largely by CMV exposure. Presence/absence analyses assumed roughly uniform sequencing depth across donors, an assumption that may not hold. According to a later genetic analysis, donors in an Asian-associated ancestry cluster had fewer N-insertions in productive TCRs than the approximately 650-donor mean. A cluster of highly shared sequence variants was judged likely to be a technical artifact of the sequencing pipeline. HLA typing was unavailable for some donors at each locus, so association tests used only the typed subset. In a later analysis, HLA-associated TCR beta chains showed more clonal expansion and lower generation probabilities than non-associated chains that were equally common. Linkage disequilibrium might explain the correlated functional status among segregating V segments, but an unknown experimental factor could not be excluded. For the cohort, immune exposure information was limited to CMV serostatus. According to the authors, the approach could potentially be generalized to other disease states and immunological phenotypes. In a later analysis, TCR association rates were found to vary across HLA loci, with the most associated TCRs seen for DRB1 alleles and the fewest for HLA-C alleles. In an earlier analysis of several hundred of the donors, most TCR beta V segments were observed in productive rearrangements about 87% or about 30% of the time, broadly matching IMGT annotations.

As regards this clone: This receptor's antigen is unknown.

The cohort was made up of around 720 healthy bone marrow donors. Cohort members were all nominally healthy when sampled, although unrecorded immune exposures were likely present. The donor was CMV seronegative and was included in the group of several hundred seronegative cohort members. A peripheral blood sample was provided by each donor, and peripheral blood mononuclear cells were used for TCR beta sequencing. Genomic DNA extraction from the blood cell samples was performed with the Qiagen DNeasy Blood Extraction Kit. Library prep was done by the immunoSEQ multiplex PCR assay. A mixture of 60 forward primers for TCR Vbeta segments and 13 reverse primers for TCR Jbeta segments was used in the multiplex PCR. The CDR3 region of rearranged TCR beta genes was amplified from genomic DNA by a multiplex PCR assay. The Illumina HiSeq System was used to sequence the amplified TCR beta libraries as 87-base-pair reads. The original pipeline was this. A later analysis counted tens of millions of unique TCR beta chains across the roughly 700 repertoires, and some 11 million of these chains were shared by at least two donors. Raw reads were error-corrected and collapsed into unique sequences by a nearest-neighbor algorithm in which closely related sequences were merged to remove PCR and sequencing errors. Alignment of CDR3 sequences to IMGT reference sequences was used to assign V, D and J gene segments. For a sequence to be retained, a match of at least six nucleotides to both a V gene segment and a J gene segment was required. A rearrangement counted as productive if the CDR3 had no stop codons and remained in frame with V and J, and every other rearrangement counted as non-productive. CDR3 was defined according to IMGT convention as the region running from the second conserved V-encoded cysteine to the conserved J-encoded phenylalanine. In an earlier analysis of roughly 580 of the donors, sequences lacking an unambiguous match to a single V gene segment were excluded. An earlier analysis of 587 of the donors classified V segments as functional when productive rearrangements were above 56.7% and as segregating when the standard deviation between donors was above 5%. To diagnose cytomegalovirus status from the catalog of TCR beta chain sequences, a statistical classification framework was built. In a later analysis, TCR nucleotide sequences were compared against IMGT/GENE-DB human TR gene sequences so that V and J genes could be assigned. In a later analysis, CDR3 sequences and most-parsimonious VDJ recombination scenarios were assigned using the TCRdist pipeline. A later analysis defined each TCR beta chain by its CDR3 amino acid sequence plus V-gene family, and excluded reads lacking a unique V-gene family. A later analysis removed 450 to 600 highly shared, low-generation-probability nucleotide sequences to deal with suspected cross-contamination and a sequencing artifact. For each public chain, a later analysis derived a clonal expansion index from normalized ranks of inferred template counts within each repertoire. In a later analysis, generation probabilities were computed using a VDJ recombination model fitted to out-of-frame rearrangements, and the results were checked against IGoR. Hypergeometric tests were used in a later analysis to score TCR-TCR, TCR-HLA and TCR-CMV co-occurrence, with a repertoire-size bias correction applied to the TCR pairs. To estimate false discovery rates, a later analysis permuted the HLA or CMV assignments 20 times. In a later analysis, co-occurring TCRs were grouped using DBSCAN, and TCRdist sequence similarity was added for clustering within HLA-allele-positive subsets. For co-occurrence clustering, repertoires with fewer than 30,000 or more than 120,000 public chains were excluded, along with a handful of repertoires with anomalous nucleotide sharing. TCRdb limited this immuneACCESS table to in-frame rearrangements with V and J called. A share of clones is missing; checked studies link under half to unresolved V genes, and the rest is unexplained. Clone size and V and J calls were adopted from that table, with D and trimming inferred from the DNA. The sample's table covers 130,000 to 150,000 clones. The top ten constitute about 0.96% of the sample.

CDR1 and CDR2, looked up from the germline V gene, are SGHVS and FQNEAQ. Trimming costs V 0 bases and J 1 base, and their ends lie 19 bases apart. The CDR3 numbers 19 residues from cysteine through phenylalanine. Kept here is only the CDR3 DNA, which spans 57 bases and is read in frame from base 1. The TCR sequence derives from a male donor in good health and CMV-seronegative. Sequencing input: PBMCs. This chain joins TRBV7-8 to TRBJ2-1, with the D gene call left open. The DNA sequence is given as TGTGCCAGCAGCTTAGCGAGCGACGGCCGAGAGTTGTCCTACAATGAGCAGTTCTTC. This gives the protein CASSLASDGRELSYNEQFF. The CDR3 plus the reference TRBV7-8 and TRBJ2-1 genes for the other parts give the full variable domain: GAGVSQSPRYKVAKRGQDVALRCDPISGHVSLFWYQQALGQGPEFLTYFQNEAQLDKSGLPSDRFFAERPEGSVSTLKIQRTQQEDSAVYLCASSLASDGRELSYNEQFFGPGTRLTVL.